Following are 27 T cell receptor beta chains from one sample sequenced in a study of blood T cell repertoires in COVID-19. The repertoire was sequenced with immunoSEQ multiplex PCR; TCRdb's copy has only in-frame clones and lacks some. The sample comprises about 150,000 clones, roughly nine tenths of which are singletons, and approximately 4.1% rests with the top ten. What was sequenced was peripheral blood. The source of these receptors is a woman aged 55-69 years with active or convalescent COVID-19.

The V call is TRBV5-1, the J call TRBJ1-4; 9 nucleotides match TRBD1. Trimming removed 2 bases from V and 8 bases from J; junction bases left unmatched: 4. In germline, CDR1 is SGHRS, CDR2 YFSETQ. This CDR3 has 14 residues. CDR3 DNA sequence: TGCGCCAGCAGCTTCGGGACAGGGCCGGAAAAACTGTTTTTT. It is translated as CASSFGTGPEKLFF.

The chain combines TRBV5-6 with TRBJ1-4; 8 bases align to TRBD1. The CDR3 is 14 amino acids. Trimming cost V 4 bases and J 7 bases; bases outside gene matches: 6. Per germline, CDR1 SGHDT and CDR2 YYEEEE. CDR3 protein: CASSIDRGGEKLFF. In nucleotides, the CDR3 is TGTGCCAGCAGCATAGACAGGGGAGGTGAAAAACTGTTTTTT.

The rearrangement uses TRBV9 and TRBJ1-6; 7 bases map to TRBD1. The CDR3 is 15 residues long. Germline CDR1 and CDR2: SGDLS and YYNGEE. J lost 8 bases, V lost 3 bases, and 8 bases had no gene match. The CDR3 region has the DNA TGTGCCAGCAGCGAAACCGGGACAGAAGATTCACCCCTCCACTTT. It specifies CASSETGTEDSPLHF.

In its sample, this clone was seen once. The V call is TRBV18, the J call TRBJ1-4, with D tentatively TRBD1 (5 bases). V lost 2 bases, J lost 0 bases, and 10 bases lay in between. Germline V gene sequence: CDR1 KGHSH, CDR2 LQKENI. The CDR3 is 16 residues long. The CDR3 bases are TGTGCCAGCTCACCAATGGACAAAGCAACTAATGAAAAACTGTTTTTT. Translation gives CASSPMDKATNEKLFF. Full variable domain (remainder filled in from reference TRBV18 and TRBJ1-4): NAGVMQNPRHLVRRRGQEARLRCSPMKGHSHVYWYRQLPEEGLKFMVYLQKENIIDESGMPKERFSAEFPKEGPSILRIQQVVRGDSAAYFCASSPMDKATNEKLFFGSGTQLSVL.

CDR3 loop: CASSVGQRIGYTF. The CDR3 region has the DNA TGTGCCAGCAGCGTCGGACAGAGGATTGGCTACACCTTC. This chain connects TRBV14 to TRBJ1-2, with D possibly being TRBD1 (6 bases). Trimming cost V 5 bases and J 7 bases, with 14 bases left between them. The CDR3 has 13 amino acids. Germline V gives CDR1 SGHDN, CDR2 FVKESK. Filled out from reference TRBV14 and TRBJ1-2, the complete variable domain reads EAGVTQFPSHSVIEKGQTVTLRCDPISGHDNLYWYRRVMGKEIKFLLHFVKESKQDESGMPNNRFLAERTGGTYSTLKVQPAELEDSGVYFCASSVGQRIGYTFGSGTRLTVV.

The sample holds one count of this clone. The chain employs TRBV11-2 and TRBJ1-1, with TRBD1 matching over 8 bases. Germline CDR1 reads SGHAT; CDR2 reads FQNNGV. V shed 3 bases, J shed 0 bases, and the junction held 6 bases outside the gene matches. The CDR3 runs 16 residues. In DNA form, the CDR3 reads TGTGCCAGCAGCTTGGACAGGGTAGGGATGAACACTGAAGCTTTCTTT. Translation gives CASSLDRVGMNTEAFF.

V and J are TRBV12-3 or TRBV12-4 and TRBJ1-5, with 8 bases aligning to TRBD1. The V segment lost 6 bases and the J segment 7 bases; nucleotides outside the gene matches: 2. The CDR3 has 12 amino acids. The chain's CDR3 is CASSTGGQPQHF. CDR3 DNA: TGTGCCAGCAGCACAGGGGGACAGCCCCAGCATTTT.

The V call is TRBV5-5, the J call TRBJ1-1; D is uncertain. This CDR3 is 12 amino acids long. Trimming cost V 4 bases and J 6 bases, with 10 bases left between them. Germline V lookup: CDR1 SGHKS, CDR2 YYEKEE (reference sequence). This CDR3 is CASSPRVPEAFF. In nucleotides, the CDR3 is TGTGCCAGCAGCCCGCGGGTCCCTGAAGCTTTCTTT.

This chain connects TRBV7-2 to TRBJ2-1, with 10 bases matching TRBD2. Germline CDR1 is SGHTA and CDR2 is FQGNSA. The CDR3 spans 16 residues. V lost 4 bases, J lost 4 bases, and 7 bases stayed unmatched. The CDR3 sequence: CASSSPILAGYNEQFF. For the CDR3, the DNA is TGTGCCAGCAGCTCCCCGATACTAGCGGGGTACAATGAGCAGTTCTTC.

The chain combines TRBV19 with TRBJ2-3, with D unresolved. The V and J ends lost 3 bases and 2 bases respectively, with 3 bases between them. Germline V lookup: CDR1 LNHDA, CDR2 SQIVND (reference sequence). The CDR3 consists of 12 residues. The CDR3 DNA sequence: TGTGCCAGTAGTATTTACACAGATACGCAGTATTTT. Amino acid sequence: CASSIYTDTQYF.

This rearrangement joins TRBV19 to TRBJ1-5; 9 positions agree with TRBD1. The germline V gene encodes CDR1 LNHDA and CDR2 SQIVND (reference sequence). The CDR3 extends over 14 amino acids. The junction had 4 bases not matched to a gene; V was cut back by 4 bases and J by 6 bases. The CDR3: CASSTNRGLQPQHF. For the CDR3, the DNA is TGTGCCAGTAGTACAAACAGGGGGCTTCAGCCCCAGCATTTT.

J is TRBJ1-1 and V is TRBV9; tentative D call: TRBD1 (6 bases). CDR3 length: 14 amino acids. CDR1 SGDLS and CDR2 YYNGEE come from the germline V gene. Trimming removed 4 bases from V and 5 bases from J, with 15 bases in between. The chain's CDR3 is CASSPVGGRTEAFF. The DNA of the CDR3 is TGTGCCAGCAGCCCCGTGGGGGGGCGGACTGAAGCTTTCTTT. Filled out from reference TRBV9 and TRBJ1-1, the complete variable domain reads DSGVTQTPKHLITATGQRVTLRCSPRSGDLSVYWYQQSLDQGLQFLIQYYNGEERAKGNILERFSAQQFPDLHSELNLSSLELGDSALYFCASSPVGGRTEAFFGQGTRLTVV.

CDR3 nucleotides: TGTGCCAGCAGCGTGGACAGGAACACCGGGGAGCTGTTTTTT. Its protein product is CASSVDRNTGELFF. The chain combines TRBV5-6 with TRBJ2-2; D might be TRBD1 (6 bases). CDR3 length equals 14 residues. Germline V gene sequence: CDR1 SGHDT, CDR2 YYEEEE. V was trimmed by 4 bases and J by 1 base, leaving 8 bases between them.

The V gene is TRBV5-1, the J gene TRBJ2-2; 8 nucleotides agree with TRBD2. There are 18 residues in the CDR3. Germline CDR1 and CDR2: SGHRS and YFSETQ. V lost 0 bases, J lost 0 bases, and 7 bases stayed unmatched. The DNA of the CDR3 is TGCGCCAGCAGCTTGGTAGCGACTAGCGCCCCGAACACCGGGGAGCTGTTTTTT. Protein: CASSLVATSAPNTGELFF. Drawing the rest from reference TRBV5-1 and TRBJ2-2, the complete variable domain is KAGVTQTPRYLIKTRGQQVTLSCSPISGHRSVSWYQQTPGQGLQFLFEYFSETQRNKGNFPGRFSGRQFSNSRSEMNVSTLELGDSALYLCASSLVATSAPNTGELFFGEGSRLTVL.

This chain joins TRBV7-2 and TRBJ2-1; 8 bases fit TRBD1. The germline V gene encodes CDR1 SGHTA and CDR2 FQGNSA. With V trimmed by 5 bases and J by 4 bases, 7 bases remained unmatched. The CDR3 length is 15 residues. CDR3 coding DNA: TGTGCCAGCAGCCTCGGGACAGGCGAGTACAATGAGCAGTTCTTC. Amino acids: CASSLGTGEYNEQFF.

This sequence joins TRBV6-5 and TRBJ2-7; possibly TRBD1 for D (5 bases). Trimming stripped 2 bases from V and 2 bases from J, with 7 bases between. Germline assignment: CDR1 MNHEY and CDR2 SVGAGI. This CDR3 comprises 13 residues. DNA of the CDR3: TGTGCCAGCAGTTACGGGGCGGCCTACGAGCAGTACTTC. Amino acid sequence: CASSYGAAYEQYF.

V is TRBV6-5 and J is TRBJ2-7; D is possibly TRBD1 (6 bases). Between the trimmed V and J ends, which lost 2 bases and 2 bases, there was a span of 16 bases. The CDR3 runs 16 residues. Germline CDR1 MNHEY, CDR2 SVGAGI. In nucleotides, the CDR3 is TGTGCCAGCAGTTACACAAAAAGGGGGTTAGCCTACGAGCAGTACTTC. Protein: CASSYTKRGLAYEQYF.

The rearrangement uses TRBV6-1 and TRBJ1-2; 7 bases agree with TRBD1. The CDR3 has 17 residues. V was clipped by 0 bases and J by 5 bases; unmatched bases: 12. Looked up from germline, CDR1 is MNHNS and CDR2 is SASEGT. In DNA form, the CDR3 reads TGTGCCAGCAGTGAAGCCTCCGTAGGAGGGGGCTTTTATGGCTACACCTTC. Translated: CASSEASVGGGFYGYTF.

The genes are TRBV18 and TRBJ1-3, with 9 bases matching TRBD1. The junction had 4 bases not matched to a gene; V was cut back by 3 bases and J by 4 bases. The V gene's germline CDR1 is KGHSH and CDR2 LQKENI. This CDR3 spans 15 amino acids. This chain's CDR3 is CASSPNRGPGNTIYF. The CDR3 DNA sequence: TGTGCCAGCTCACCGAACAGGGGGCCGGGAAACACCATATATTTT.

The chain couples TRBV27 to TRBJ2-7; 12 bases match TRBD1. The CDR3 runs to 17 residues. Trimming cost V 6 bases and J 4 bases; bases outside gene matches: 13. CDR1 is MNHEY, CDR2 SMNVEV, per germline (reference sequence). The CDR3 loop is CASSWATGQGAGYEQYF. In DNA form, the CDR3 reads TGTGCCAGCAGCTGGGCGACGGGACAGGGGGCTGGTTACGAGCAGTACTTC.

This clone was detected a few times. The chain joins TRBV7-2 to TRBJ1-2, with D unclear. Germline V gene lookup returns CDR1 SGHTA and CDR2 FQGNSA. With 1 base removed from V and 4 bases from J, the gap between germline ends came to 13 bases. The CDR3 length is 15 residues. The CDR3 region is CASSLGSGEPYGYTF. The DNA for the CDR3 is TGTGCCAGCAGCTTAGGTAGCGGGGAGCCCTATGGCTACACCTTC.

The chain couples TRBV7-9 to TRBJ2-7, with unresolved D. V dropped 3 bases and J dropped 2 bases, with 17 bases sitting between them. This CDR3 is built from 16 residues. Germline lookup yields CDR1 SEHNR and CDR2 FQNEAQ (reference sequence). Here the CDR3 DNA reads TGTGCCAGCAGCTTTGACATTCTTGGGTCCCCCTACGAGCAGTACTTC. Its protein is CASSFDILGSPYEQYF.

This clone was seen only once. This chain connects TRBV5-5 to TRBJ1-5; D unclear. Looked up from germline, CDR1 is SGHKS and CDR2 is YYEKEE (reference sequence). V shed 0 bases and J shed 1 base, with 8 bases lying between them. This CDR3 region has 15 residues. In nucleotides, the CDR3 is TGTGCCAGCAGCTTGGCCGGGTTAAGCAATCAGCCCCAGCATTTT. Protein: CASSLAGLSNQPQHF.

This clone showed up just once. This chain connects TRBV20-1 to TRBJ1-5; D remains unclear. This CDR3 is 10 amino acids long. Germline-derived CDR1 and CDR2 are DFQATT and SNEGSKA (reference sequence). V shed 6 bases and J shed 5 bases, with 5 bases lying between them. This CDR3 is CSAKHQPQHF. For the CDR3, the DNA is TGCAGTGCCAAGCATCAGCCCCAGCATTTT.

The V and J genes are TRBV6-4 and TRBJ2-7, with 8 bases matching TRBD1. Germline CDR1 MRHNA, CDR2 SNTAGT. The CDR3 has 13 residues. Trimming at V came to 5 bases and at J to 6 bases, leaving 6 bases not matched to a gene. DNA of the CDR3: TGTGCCAGCAGTTTACAGGGGGGCTTCGAGCAGTACTTC. Residues: CASSLQGGFEQYF.

The V gene is TRBV3-1 (or the pseudogene TRBV3-2), the J gene TRBJ1-3; the D is unclear. Deletions cut 7 bases from V and 4 bases from J, with 14 bases between. The length of the CDR3 is 14 residues. In germline, CDR1 is LGHDT, CDR2 YNNKEL (reference sequence). In nucleotides, the CDR3 is TGTGCCAGCACCCGATCGGGAACAGGAAACACCATATATTTT. It codes for CASTRSGTGNTIYF.

The chain joins TRBV6-5 to TRBJ2-7; 9 positions agree with TRBD1. This CDR3 has 12 amino acids. J was trimmed by 6 bases and V by 6 bases; bases with no gene match: 3. The germline V gene encodes CDR1 MNHEY and CDR2 SVGAGI. The CDR3 here is CASSLTGGEQYF. In DNA form, the CDR3 reads TGTGCCAGCAGCTTGACAGGGGGCGAGCAGTACTTC.